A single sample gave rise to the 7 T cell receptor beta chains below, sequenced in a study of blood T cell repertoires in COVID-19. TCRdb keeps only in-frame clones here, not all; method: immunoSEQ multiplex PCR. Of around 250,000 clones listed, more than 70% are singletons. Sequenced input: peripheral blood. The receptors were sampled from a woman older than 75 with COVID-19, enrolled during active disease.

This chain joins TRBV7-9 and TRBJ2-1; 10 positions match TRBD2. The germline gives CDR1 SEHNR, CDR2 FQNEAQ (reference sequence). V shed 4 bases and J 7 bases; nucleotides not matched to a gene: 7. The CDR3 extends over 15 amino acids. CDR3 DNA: TGTGCCAGCAGCTCAAGCGGGGGGGCAATGAATGAGCAGTTCTTC. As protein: CASSSSGGAMNEQFF.

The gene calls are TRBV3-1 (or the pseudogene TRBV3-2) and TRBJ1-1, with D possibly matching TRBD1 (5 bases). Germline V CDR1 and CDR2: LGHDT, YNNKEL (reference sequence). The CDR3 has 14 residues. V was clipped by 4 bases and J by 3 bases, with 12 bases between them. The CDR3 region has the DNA TGTGCCAGCAGCCCCTGGGGGGAGTACACTGAAGCTTTCTTT. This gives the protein CASSPWGEYTEAFF.

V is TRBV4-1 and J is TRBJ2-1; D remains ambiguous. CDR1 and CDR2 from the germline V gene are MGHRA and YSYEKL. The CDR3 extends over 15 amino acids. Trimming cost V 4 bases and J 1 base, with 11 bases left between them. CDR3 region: CASSLETRSYNEQFF. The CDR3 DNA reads TGCGCCAGCAGCCTCGAGACTCGGTCCTACAATGAGCAGTTCTTC.

The CDR3 DNA is TGTGCCAGCAGCTCCCCCCCCGACAGGGCGAACACTGAAGCTTTCTTT. This sequence encodes CASSSPPDRANTEAFF. The chain employs TRBV7-9 and TRBJ1-1; TRBD1 matches 7 bases. CDR1 and CDR2 (germline): SEHNR, FQNEAQ (reference sequence). V dropped 4 bases and J dropped 1; count of bases not matched to a gene: 9. This CDR3 has 16 residues.

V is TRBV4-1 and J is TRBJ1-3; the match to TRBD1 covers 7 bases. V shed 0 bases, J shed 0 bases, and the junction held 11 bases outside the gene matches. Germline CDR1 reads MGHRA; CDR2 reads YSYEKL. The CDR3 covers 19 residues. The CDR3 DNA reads TGCGCCAGCAGCCAAGATCCCGGGACAGCCTATCTCTCTGGAAACACCATATATTTT. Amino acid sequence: CASSQDPGTAYLSGNTIYF.

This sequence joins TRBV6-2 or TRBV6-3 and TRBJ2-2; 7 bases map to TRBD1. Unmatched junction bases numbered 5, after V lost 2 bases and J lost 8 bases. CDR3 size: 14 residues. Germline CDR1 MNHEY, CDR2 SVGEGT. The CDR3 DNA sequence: TGTGCCAGCAGTTACCGGACAGGTGGAGGGGAGCTGTTTTTT. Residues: CASSYRTGGGELFF.

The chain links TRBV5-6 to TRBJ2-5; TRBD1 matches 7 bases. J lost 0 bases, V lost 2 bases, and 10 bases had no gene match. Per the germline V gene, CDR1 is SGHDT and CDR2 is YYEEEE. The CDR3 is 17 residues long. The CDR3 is CASSLGRTGVYQETQYF. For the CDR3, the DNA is TGTGCCAGCAGCTTAGGTAGAACAGGGGTTTACCAAGAGACCCAGTACTTC.